This TCR beta chain appears in the sequencing data of a study of beta chain features in type 1 diabetes. Findings of the study overall: The VDJ junctions of type 1 diabetes patients carried fewer insertions and more deletions. There was no resolution here of whether HLA type influences TCRB rearrangement.

Germline CDR1 reads SGHNT; CDR2 reads YYREEE (reference sequence). The CDR3 consists of 16 residues. V shed 4 bases and J 4 bases; nucleotides not matched to a gene: 13. This clone has more than one count but fewer than ten. The antigen is undetermined. CD4+ naive, central memory, regulatory and stem cell-like memory cells were sorted via CD45RO/CCR7/CD25/CD127/CD95/CD27. Sorting produced populations that all topped 98% purity. Expressed TCRB transcripts were sequenced after all isolated RNA was converted to cDNA. The table came from immunoSEQ multiplex PCR; TCRdb's copy has only in-frame clones and leaves some out. The sample has hundreds of thousands of clones, around 15% seen once.

Sequenced: naive CD4+ T cells from blood. The sequence was obtained from a man between 18 and 35 years old in good health. The genes are TRBV5-4 and TRBJ2-5; 7 bases match TRBD2. The CDR3 DNA reads as TGTGCCAGCAGCCGGTCGGGAGGTGGGCTGCCAGAGACCCAGTACTTC. Encoded protein: CASSRSGGGLPETQYF. Variable domain in full (rest from reference TRBV5-4 and TRBJ2-5): ETGVTQSPTHLIKTRGQQVTLRCSSQSGHNTVSWYQQALGQGPQFIFQYYREEENGRGNFPPRFSGLQFPNYSSELNVNALELDDSALYLCASSRSGGGLPETQYFGPGTRLLVL.